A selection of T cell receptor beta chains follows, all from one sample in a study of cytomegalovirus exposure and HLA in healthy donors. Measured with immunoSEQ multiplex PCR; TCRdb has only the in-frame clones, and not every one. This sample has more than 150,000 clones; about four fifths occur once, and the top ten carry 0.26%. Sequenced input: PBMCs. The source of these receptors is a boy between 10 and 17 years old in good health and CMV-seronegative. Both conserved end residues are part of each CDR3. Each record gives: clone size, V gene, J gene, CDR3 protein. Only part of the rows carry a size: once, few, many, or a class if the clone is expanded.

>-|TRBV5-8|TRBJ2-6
CASSNRDRGYSGANVLTF
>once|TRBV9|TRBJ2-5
CASSVATSGSRGQETQYF
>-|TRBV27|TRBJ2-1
CASSHTSGRSYNEQFF
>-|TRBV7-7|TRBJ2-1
CASSRSYYNEQFF
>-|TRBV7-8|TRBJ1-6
CASSPTGLSSYNSPLHF
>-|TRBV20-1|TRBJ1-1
CSAKDKLEAFF
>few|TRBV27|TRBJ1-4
CASSSGLVATNEKLFF
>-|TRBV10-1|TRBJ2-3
CASSVGTSGGTVFTDTQYF
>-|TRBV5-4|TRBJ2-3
CASSLFPEADTQYF
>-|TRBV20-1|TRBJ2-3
CSAADTQYF
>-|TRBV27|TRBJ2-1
CASRRFISGVYNEQFF
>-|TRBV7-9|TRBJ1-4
CASSFWRTGMFF
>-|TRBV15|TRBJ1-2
CATSPGQGGGYTF
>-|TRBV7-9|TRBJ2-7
CASSLRSQGNEQYF
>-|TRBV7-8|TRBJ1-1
CASSLEGVGRMNTEAFF
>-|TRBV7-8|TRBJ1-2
CASSPDRGRTYGYTF